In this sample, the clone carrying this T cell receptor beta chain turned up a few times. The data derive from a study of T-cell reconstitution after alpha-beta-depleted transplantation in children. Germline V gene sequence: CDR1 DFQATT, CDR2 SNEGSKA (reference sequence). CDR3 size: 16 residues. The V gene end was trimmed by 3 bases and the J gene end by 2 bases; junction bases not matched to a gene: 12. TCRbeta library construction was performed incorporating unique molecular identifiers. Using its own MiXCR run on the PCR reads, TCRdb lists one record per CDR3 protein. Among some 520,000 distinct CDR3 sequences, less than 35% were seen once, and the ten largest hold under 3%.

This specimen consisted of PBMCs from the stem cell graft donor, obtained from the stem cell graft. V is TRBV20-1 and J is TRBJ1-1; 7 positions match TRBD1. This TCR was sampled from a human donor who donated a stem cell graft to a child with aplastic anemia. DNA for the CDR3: TGCAGTGCTAGGCAAATTCCGGGACAGACTAACACTGAAGCTTTCTTT. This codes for CSARQIPGQTNTEAFF.